This TCR beta chain is drawn from a study of blood T cell repertoires in COVID-19. The CDR3 has 13 residues. The ends lost 6 bases at V and 2 bases at J; junction bases unmatched: 2. From germline, CDR1 is SGHRS and CDR2 YFSETQ. Source study methods: For nucleated cells, counts were estimated from reference gene primer amplification. Using immunoSEQ multiplex PCR, the repertoire was profiled, and TCRdb retains in-frame clones only, with some absent. D and trimming come from the DNA, and the V and J calls and clone size come from that table. The sample gives around 140,000 clones, 87% of which show up once; about 37% is in the top ten.

The gene calls are TRBV5-1 and TRBJ1-3; 7 nucleotides agree with TRBD1. The sequence was obtained from a man aged 45 to 65 who had recovered from COVID-19. Source material: peripheral blood. The CDR3 coding sequence is TGCGCCAGCACCCAGGGGGCTGGAAACACCATATATTTT. Amino acid sequence: CASTQGAGNTIYF.